The 29 T cell receptor beta chains listed next were all sequenced from one sample in a study of cytomegalovirus exposure and HLA in healthy donors. PCR was performed using 60 Vbeta and 13 Jbeta primers. Profiling relied on immunoSEQ multiplex PCR, and the TCRdb table lists in-frame clones only, not all of them. The sample carries 150,000 to 200,000 clones, around four fifths recorded once. The source material was PBMCs. These receptors were collected from a young woman in good health and CMV-seronegative.

The rearrangement joins TRBV19 to TRBJ1-5, with 9 bases matching TRBD1. The CDR3 is 16 amino acids. V was clipped by 4 bases and J by 3 bases; unmatched bases: 7. Germline CDR1 reads LNHDA; CDR2 reads SQIVND (reference sequence). The DNA of the CDR3 is TGTGCCAGTAGTACTCCGGGACAGGGATACAATCAGCCCCAGCATTTT. It yields the protein CASSTPGQGYNQPQHF.

This clone turned up a few times. V is TRBV5-6 and J is TRBJ2-5; 8 nucleotides line up with TRBD2. The DNA end favors TRBJ2-7, so the J call may be wrong. This CDR3 region has 14 residues. Germline lookup yields CDR1 SGHDT and CDR2 YYEEEE. The CDR3 bases are TGTGCCAGCAGCTCAAGCGGGAGCTCCTACGAGCAGTACTTC. It codes for CASSSSGSSYEQYF.

V gene TRBV6-5 combines with J gene TRBJ2-1; D unclear. Germline lookup yields CDR1 MNHEY and CDR2 SVGAGI. Deletions cut 0 bases from V and 5 bases from J, with 11 bases between. There are 15 residues in the CDR3. The DNA of the CDR3 is TGTGCCAGCAGTTACTCGCATAACAACGACAATGAGCAGTTCTTC. Its protein product is CASSYSHNNDNEQFF.

The V gene is TRBV9, the J gene TRBJ2-3, with a tentative D call TRBD2 (6 bases). Trimming removed 4 bases from V and 7 bases from J, with 16 bases in between. The CDR3 sequence is 14 residues long. Germline V gene sequence: CDR1 SGDLS, CDR2 YYNGEE. The CDR3 nucleotides are TGTGCCAGCAGCCCCGGGGGTCCTTCGAATACGCAGTATTTT. Protein: CASSPGGPSNTQYF.

This rearrangement joins TRBV6-5 to TRBJ2-1; 7 positions agree with TRBD1. V trimming: 6 bases; J trimming: 9 bases; junction bases outside the gene matches: 5. The CDR3 is 12 amino acids. Germline loops: CDR1 MNHEY, CDR2 SVGAGI. CDR3 loop: CASSNRGGEQFF. CDR3 sequence (DNA): TGTGCCAGCAGCAACAGGGGCGGTGAGCAGTTCTTC.

The chain links TRBV18 to TRBJ2-5; D not certain. Per germline, CDR1 KGHSH and CDR2 LQKENI. V was clipped by 3 bases and J by 2 bases, with 16 bases between them. The CDR3 has 16 residues. The DNA of the CDR3 is TGTGCCAGCTCACCCCGAGGAATCCCGGAACAAGAGACCCAGTACTTC. It specifies CASSPRGIPEQETQYF.

This chain joins TRBV11-2 and TRBJ2-7; no firm D call. The CDR3 has 13 residues. CDR1 is SGHAT and CDR2 is FQNNGV in the germline V gene. V lost 5 bases, J lost 0 bases, and 8 bases lay in between. CDR3 loop: CASSRLFSYEQYF. The CDR3 nucleotides read TGTGCCAGCAGCCGACTGTTCTCCTACGAGCAGTACTTC.

The chain couples TRBV2 to TRBJ1-2, with 9 nucleotides matching TRBD1. Germline trimming cut 9 bases from V and 8 bases from J; bases unmatched to any gene: 13. This CDR3 is 14 amino acids long. CDR1 is SNHLY, CDR2 FYNNEI, per germline. The CDR3: CASYIPGQGGGYTF. CDR3 bases: TGTGCCAGTTATATACCGGGACAGGGCGGAGGCTACACCTTC. Filled out from reference TRBV2 and TRBJ1-2, the complete variable domain reads EPEVTQTPSHQVTQMGQEVILRCVPISNHLYFYWYRQILGQKVEFLVSFYNNEISEKSEIFDDQFSVERPDGSNFTLKIRSTKLEDSAMYFCASYIPGQGGGYTFGSGTRLTVV.

V is TRBV4-1 and J is TRBJ1-1; D not resolved. CDR1 is MGHRA, CDR2 YSYEKL, per germline. V was trimmed by 3 bases and J by 1 base, leaving 15 bases between them. This CDR3 has 16 residues. The CDR3 DNA follows: TGCGCCAGCAGCCAGGGCCATCTACTTTCGAACACTGAAGCTTTCTTT. Its protein product is CASSQGHLLSNTEAFF.

The rearrangement links TRBV6-5 to TRBJ2-7; possibly TRBD1 for D (5 bases). Trimming took 6 bases from V and 4 from J, leaving 16 bases between them. CDR1 is MNHEY, CDR2 SVGAGI, per germline. The CDR3 spans 14 residues. As DNA, the CDR3 is TGTGCCAGCAGCCGGAAGACAGAAAGTTACGAGCAGTACTTC. Its protein is CASSRKTESYEQYF.

This CDR3 is CASSLAQNQPQHF. The CDR3 DNA reads TGTGCCAGCAGCTTAGCACAGAATCAGCCCCAGCATTTT. V and J are TRBV7-6 and TRBJ1-5, with D uncertain. The V gene's germline CDR1 is SGHVS and CDR2 FNYEAQ. The CDR3 is 13 residues long. V was pared by 0 bases and J by 4 bases, with 4 bases between.

The rearrangement uses TRBV5-1 and TRBJ1-2, with a possible D match to TRBD1 (6 bases). Per germline, CDR1 SGHRS and CDR2 YFSETQ. V lost 5 bases and J 3 bases, leaving 11 bases between the germline ends. The CDR3 is 13 residues long. The chain's CDR3 is CASSSGQHYGYTF. CDR3 in DNA: TGCGCCAGCAGTTCTGGACAGCACTATGGCTACACCTTC.

The table lists this clone with a count of one. This chain uses TRBV27 with TRBJ2-1; maybe TRBD1 (6 bases). The CDR3 consists of 14 residues. Germline V gene data show CDR1 as MNHEY and CDR2 as SMNVEV (reference sequence). Trimming pared 7 bases from V and 9 bases from J, leaving 19 bases between. The CDR3 nucleotides read TGTGCCAGCAAAACCGGGACAAGCGTGGGTGAGCAGTTCTTC. Its protein product is CASKTGTSVGEQFF.

V gene TRBV28 combines with J gene TRBJ2-1; the D gene is possibly TRBD1 (5 bases). Germline V CDR1 and CDR2: MDHEN, SYDVKM. V was clipped by 3 bases and J by 0 bases, with 9 bases between them. The CDR3 runs 15 residues. The CDR3 coding sequence is TGTGCCAGCAGTTTCTGGGGCAACTCCTACAATGAGCAGTTCTTC. It translates to CASSFWGNSYNEQFF. Filled out from reference TRBV28 and TRBJ2-1, the complete variable domain reads DVKVTQSSRYLVKRTGEKVFLECVQDMDHENMFWYRQDPGLGLRLIYFSYDVKMKEKGDIPEGYSVSREKKERFSLILESASTNQTSMYLCASSFWGNSYNEQFFGPGTRLTVL.

This clone was counted once. J is TRBJ2-7 and V is TRBV4-2; tentative D call: TRBD1 (5 bases). Germline V CDR1 and CDR2: LGHNA, YNFKEQ. This CDR3 comprises 16 residues. Trimming cost V 1 base and J 2 bases, with 15 bases left between them. The CDR3 nucleotides are TGTGCCAGCAGCCAAGGGGGCTCTCAGGTGGCCTACGAGCAGTACTTC. This sequence encodes CASSQGGSQVAYEQYF.

The chain couples TRBV5-4 to TRBJ2-7; D remains unclear. V shed 1 base and J shed 4 bases, with 6 bases lying between them. There are 12 residues in the CDR3. Germline V gives CDR1 SGHNT, CDR2 YYREEE (reference sequence). CDR3 loop: CASSLNIYEQYF. The CDR3 coding sequence is TGTGCCAGCAGCTTGAATATTTACGAGCAGTACTTC.

The table lists this clone with a count of one. The CDR3 nucleotides read TGTGCCAGTAGACAAAAGTGGACTAGCGGTTACGAGCAGTACTTC. Translating gives CASRQKWTSGYEQYF. The gene calls are TRBV19 and TRBJ2-7, with TRBD2 matching over 10 bases. The CDR3 has 15 residues. V was clipped by 6 bases and J by 4 bases; unmatched bases: 9. CDR1 and CDR2 from the germline V gene are LNHDA and SQIVND (reference sequence).

V usage is TRBV18 and J usage is TRBJ1-1; a possible D gene is TRBD1 (5 bases). CDR1 and CDR2 from the germline V gene are KGHSH and LQKENI. Trimming cost V 6 bases and J 3 bases, with 8 bases left between them. The CDR3 totals 12 residues. CDR3 nucleotides: TGTGCCAGCTCGGGGGGTGACACTGAAGCTTTCTTT. It codes for CASSGGDTEAFF.

The rearrangement uses TRBV2 and TRBJ2-3, with D tentatively TRBD2 (6 bases). Trimming removed 7 bases at V and 6 bases at J, with 20 bases between. CDR3 length: 15 residues. Germline V lookup: CDR1 SNHLY, CDR2 FYNNEI. The CDR3 DNA follows: TGTGCCAGCACCGAGGGAAGCGGGTTGTCCGATACGCAGTATTTT. Its translation is CASTEGSGLSDTQYF.

This clone was observed a few times. The rearrangement uses TRBV5-6 and TRBJ2-1, with 11 positions matching TRBD2. This CDR3 has 19 residues. Germline loops: CDR1 SGHDT, CDR2 YYEEEE. Trimming cost V 1 base and J 0 bases; bases outside gene matches: 9. CDR3 protein: CASSLQLAGGLSSYNEQFF. CDR3 coding DNA: TGTGCCAGCAGCTTGCAGCTAGCGGGGGGCCTGAGCTCCTACAATGAGCAGTTCTTC.

The chain recombines TRBV7-2 with TRBJ2-5; 7 bases fit TRBD2. The V and J ends lost 2 bases and 5 bases, in that order; junction bases with no gene match: 11. This CDR3 has 16 amino acids. CDR1 is SGHTA and CDR2 is FQGNSA in the germline V gene. CDR3 in amino acids: CASSLIWASGEETQYF. As DNA, the CDR3 is TGTGCCAGCAGCTTAATTTGGGCTAGCGGAGAGGAGACCCAGTACTTC.

This chain uses TRBV19 with TRBJ2-3; tentative D call: TRBD2 (6 bases). V was cut by 3 bases and J by 7 bases, with 14 bases left in between. In germline, CDR1 is LNHDA, CDR2 SQIVND (reference sequence). The CDR3 runs to 14 residues. The CDR3 here is CASSIGLPPNTQYF. The CDR3 nucleotides read TGTGCCAGTAGTATTGGACTACCGCCAAATACGCAGTATTTT.

The rearrangement uses TRBV5-5 and TRBJ2-5, with TRBD2 identical over 7 bases. The CDR3 sequence is 16 residues long. Germline loops: CDR1 SGHKS, CDR2 YYEKEE (reference sequence). Losses at the gene ends were 4 bases for V and 4 bases for J; bases not matched to a gene: 13. The CDR3 DNA sequence: TGTGCCAGCAGCCTTGGGGCGGGAGCGTTTGGAGAGACCCAGTACTTC. It specifies CASSLGAGAFGETQYF.

The chain couples TRBV7-8 to TRBJ2-7, with D uncertain. Germline CDR1 SGHVS, CDR2 FQNEAQ. The CDR3 totals 12 residues. V was pared by 4 bases and J by 4 bases, with 8 bases between. The CDR3 sequence: CASSSPSYEQYF. The CDR3, as DNA: TGTGCCAGCAGCTCCCCCTCGTACGAGCAGTACTTC.

This rearrangement joins TRBV6-5 to TRBJ1-2; no clear D. This CDR3 contains 13 residues. The germline CDR1 and CDR2 sequences are MNHEY and SVGAGI. Trimming left V 2 bases short and J 2 bases short, with 6 bases between. CDR3 region: CASSYAGNYGYTF. The CDR3 nucleotides read TGTGCCAGCAGTTACGCAGGCAACTATGGCTACACCTTC.

The rearrangement uses TRBV25-1 and TRBJ1-5, with D maybe TRBD1 (5 bases). The CDR3 has 14 amino acids. Trimming took 1 base from V and 7 from J, leaving 11 bases between them. Germline loops: CDR1 MGHDK, CDR2 SYGVNS. CDR3 sequence: CASSEWGYSQPQHF. The CDR3 nucleotides read TGTGCCAGCAGTGAATGGGGCTATAGCCAGCCCCAGCATTTT.

The J gene is TRBJ2-5, the V gene TRBV7-9; no definite D call. The V gene's germline CDR1 is SEHNR and CDR2 FQNEAQ (reference sequence). V was pared by 1 base and J by 5 bases, with 5 bases between. The CDR3 runs 12 residues. The CDR3 DNA reads TGTGCCAGCAGCTTAGATCCGGAGACCCAGTACTTC. Translating gives CASSLDPETQYF. The entire variable domain, with the rest obtained from reference TRBV7-9 and TRBJ2-5, is as follows: DTGVSQNPRHKITKRGQNVTFRCDPISEHNRLYWYRQTLGQGPEFLTYFQNEAQLEKSRLLSDRFSAERPKGSFSTLEIQRTEQGDSAMYLCASSLDPETQYFGPGTRLLVL.

The J gene is TRBJ1-1, the V gene TRBV10-1; D may be TRBD1 (6 bases). The CDR3 has 14 amino acids. Germline loops: CDR1 WNHNN, CDR2 SYGVQD (reference sequence). The V and J ends lost 0 bases and 4 bases respectively, with 9 bases between them. DNA of the CDR3: TGCGCCAGCAGTGAGTCGAGGGGGGGCACTGAAGCTTTCTTT. It translates to CASSESRGGTEAFF.

CDR3 nucleotide sequence: TGTGCCAGCAGAATCCTCGGGACTAGCAACGGGGAGCTGTTTTTT. Translated, it gives CASRILGTSNGELFF. The J gene is TRBJ2-2, the V gene TRBV6-1, with TRBD2 identical over 9 bases. CDR1 and CDR2 from the germline V gene are MNHNS and SASEGT. There are 15 residues in the CDR3. Trimming took 6 bases from V and 7 from J; bases not matched to a gene: 9.